The count of the clone carrying this T cell receptor beta chain is one. The data originate from a study of cytomegalovirus exposure and HLA in healthy donors. Study-level information: Early released data comprised 80 million to 90 million unique TCRs from HLA-typed donors.

Vbeta (60) and Jbeta (13) primers were used in the PCR. Profiled with immunoSEQ multiplex PCR; TCRdb holds only in-frame clones, not every one. The sample has 140,000 to 150,000 clones, almost 85% seen once. Input material: PBMCs. This clonotype was sampled from a woman in her fifties or sixties in good health and CMV-seropositive.

CDR3 region: CASSNGDWGQETQYF. The CDR3 DNA follows: TGTGCCAGTAGCAATGGGGACTGGGGGCAAGAGACCCAGTACTTC. The chain uses TRBV19 and TRBJ2-5; D possibly corresponds to TRBD2 (6 bases). V was clipped by 6 bases and J by 2 bases, with 16 bases between them. The CDR3 contains 15 residues. Germline CDR1 reads LNHDA; CDR2 reads SQIVND (reference sequence).